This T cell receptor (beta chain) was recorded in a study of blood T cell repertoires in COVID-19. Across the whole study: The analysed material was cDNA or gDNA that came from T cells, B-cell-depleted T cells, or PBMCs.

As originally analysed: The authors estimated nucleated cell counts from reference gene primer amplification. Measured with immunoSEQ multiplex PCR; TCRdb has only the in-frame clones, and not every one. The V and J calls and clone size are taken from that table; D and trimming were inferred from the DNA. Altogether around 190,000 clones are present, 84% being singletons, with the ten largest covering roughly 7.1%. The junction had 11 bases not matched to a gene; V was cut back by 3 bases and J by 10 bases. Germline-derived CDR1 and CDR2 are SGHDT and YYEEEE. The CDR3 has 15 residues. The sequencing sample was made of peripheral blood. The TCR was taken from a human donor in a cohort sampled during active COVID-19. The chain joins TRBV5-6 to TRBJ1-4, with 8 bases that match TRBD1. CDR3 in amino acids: CASSSGQGRFVKLFF. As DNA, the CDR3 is TGTGCCAGCAGCTCCGGACAGGGTCGGTTCGTAAAACTGTTTTTT.